This TCR beta chain was profiled in a study of blood T cell repertoires in COVID-19. Study background: Samples taken during acute and convalescent COVID-19 were collected in the United States, Italy and Spain. Sources were T cells, B-cell-depleted T cells, or PBMCs; the material itself was cDNA or gDNA.

The method was immunoSEQ multiplex PCR; TCRdb's version includes in-frame clones alone and lacks a portion of them. In the table there are about 200,000 clones, roughly 83% of which are singletons. V gave up 5 bases and J gave up 6 bases, with 11 bases separating them. The CDR3 spans 13 residues. The germline V gene encodes CDR1 MNHNY and CDR2 SVGAGI (reference sequence). The sequenced material came from PBMCs or T cells enriched from blood (not recorded which). This TCR derives from a man between 40 and 49 years old with acute COVID-19. This chain links TRBV6-6 with TRBJ2-1; tentatively, D is TRBD2 (5 bases). CDR3 sequence reads: CASSLSGPNEQFF. The CDR3, as DNA: TGTGCCAGCAGTCTCAGCGGTCCCAATGAGCAGTTCTTC.